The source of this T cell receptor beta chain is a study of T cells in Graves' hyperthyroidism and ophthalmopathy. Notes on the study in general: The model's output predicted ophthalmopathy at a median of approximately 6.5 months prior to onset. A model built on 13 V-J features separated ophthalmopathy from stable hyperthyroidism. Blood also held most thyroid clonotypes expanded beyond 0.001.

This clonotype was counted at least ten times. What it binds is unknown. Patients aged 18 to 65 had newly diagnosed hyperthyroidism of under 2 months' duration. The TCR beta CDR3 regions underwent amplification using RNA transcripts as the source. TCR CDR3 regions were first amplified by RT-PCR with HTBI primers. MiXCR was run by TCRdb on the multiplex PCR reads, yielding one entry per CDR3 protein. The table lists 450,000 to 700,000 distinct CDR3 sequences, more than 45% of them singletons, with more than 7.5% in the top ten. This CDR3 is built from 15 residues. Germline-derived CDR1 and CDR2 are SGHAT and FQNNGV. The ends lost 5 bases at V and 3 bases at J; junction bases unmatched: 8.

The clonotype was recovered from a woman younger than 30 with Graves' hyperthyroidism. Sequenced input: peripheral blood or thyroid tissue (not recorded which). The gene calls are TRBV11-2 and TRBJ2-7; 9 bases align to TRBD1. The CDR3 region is CASSASPGQGYEQYF. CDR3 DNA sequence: TGTGCCAGCAGCGCTTCTCCGGGACAGGGCTACGAGCAGTACTTC.